Sequencing of this T cell receptor beta chain was carried out in a study of regulatory T cells in long-lasting Graves disease. Study-level findings and limits: Comparison showed that persistent patients shared more public clonotypes (fewer than 3,000) than new patients (966). Newly diagnosed disease favored TRBV20-1 and TRBJ2-1 over persistent disease.

Building the TCR beta libraries relied on iRepertoire HTBI primers, and CDR3 regions underwent Arm-PCR. In the original processing: Across the samples, identification revealed about 62 TRBV and 12 to 15 TRBJ segments. TCRdb re-called the multiplex PCR reads with MiXCR, one entry per CDR3 protein. TCRdb's processing, not the study's, gives the V and J calls here. This sample has about 290,000 distinct CDR3 sequences, with approximately 20% found just once. The length of the CDR3 is 14 residues. The V end lost 2 bases, the J end lost 4 bases, and 11 bases lay between the germline ends. The germline CDR1 and CDR2 sequences are LNHDA and SQIVND (reference sequence). The time point: persistent/refractory GD, antithyroid drugs over 5 years with positive TRAb. PBMCs were the source of the RNA used for TCR sequencing. A blood draw put around 9 milliliters of peripheral blood into EDTA tubes. Points on this clonotype: Its antigen is still unknown.

This material consisted of peripheral blood mononuclear cells (PBMCs), taken when the disease was refractory, from a patient treated with antithyroid drugs. The source is a female donor with Graves disease. The rearrangement joins TRBV19 to TRBJ2-5; D is uncertain. The CDR3 loop is CASSINQRGETQYF. DNA of the CDR3: TGTGCCAGTAGTATAAACCAGCGAGGAGAGACCCAGTACTTC.